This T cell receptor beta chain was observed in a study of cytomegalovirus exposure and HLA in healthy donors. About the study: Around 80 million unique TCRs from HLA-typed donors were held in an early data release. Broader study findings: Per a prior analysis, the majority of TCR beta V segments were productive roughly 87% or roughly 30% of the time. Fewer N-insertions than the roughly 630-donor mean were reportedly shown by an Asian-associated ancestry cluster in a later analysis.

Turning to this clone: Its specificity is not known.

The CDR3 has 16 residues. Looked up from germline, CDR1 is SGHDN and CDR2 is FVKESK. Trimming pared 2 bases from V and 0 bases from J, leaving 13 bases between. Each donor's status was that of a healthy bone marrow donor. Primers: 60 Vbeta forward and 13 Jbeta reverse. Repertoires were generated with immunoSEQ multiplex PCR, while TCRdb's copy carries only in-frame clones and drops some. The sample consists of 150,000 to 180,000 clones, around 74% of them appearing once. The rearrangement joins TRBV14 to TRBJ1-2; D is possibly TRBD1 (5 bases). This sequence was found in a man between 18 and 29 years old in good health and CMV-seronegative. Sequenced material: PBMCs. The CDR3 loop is CASSQHRFPTNYGYTF. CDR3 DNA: TGTGCCAGCAGCCAACACAGGTTTCCTACTAACTATGGCTACACCTTC.